Presented here are 28 T cell receptor beta chains from one specimen sequenced in a study of T cell responses to AZD1222 COVID-19 vaccine. Some clones are missing from TCRdb's copy, which holds only in-frame ones; the method was immunoSEQ multiplex PCR. In the table there are more than 70,000 clones, roughly 87% of which are singletons. This specimen consisted of peripheral blood, obtained on day 0 of AZD1222 vaccination. The source is an adult in good health.

V is TRBV24-1 and J is TRBJ2-3, with a weak D call TRBD1 (5 bases). The CDR3 length is 13 residues. Germline CDR1 is KGHDR and CDR2 is SFDVKD. The V gene lost 4 bases and the J gene lost 6 bases, with 10 bases spanning the gap. CDR3 sequence (DNA): TGTGCCACCAGTGAAGGGGCCCCGGATACGCAGTATTTT. This translates into CATSEGAPDTQYF.

This rearrangement joins TRBV20-1 to TRBJ2-6; D not resolved. The CDR3 runs 15 residues. V shed 3 bases and J shed 0 bases, with 9 bases lying between them. Per germline, CDR1 DFQATT and CDR2 SNEGSKA (reference sequence). The CDR3 DNA is TGCAGTGCTAGTGTGCCCCTCTCTGGGGCCAACGTCCTGACTTTC. Protein product: CSASVPLSGANVLTF.

V and J are TRBV7-9 and TRBJ2-7, with 10 bases aligning to TRBD2. This CDR3 has 16 residues. Unmatched junction bases numbered 6, after V lost 1 base and J lost 3 bases. Germline loops: CDR1 SEHNR, CDR2 FQNEAQ (reference sequence). CDR3 nucleotides: TGTGCCAGCAGCTTAGGCCCGGGACTAGCGATCTACGAGCAGTACTTC. This codes for CASSLGPGLAIYEQYF.

This clone has just one count. The gene calls are TRBV2 and TRBJ1-2; TRBD1 is a possible D gene (5 bases). V gave up 2 bases and J gave up 8 bases, with 18 bases separating them. Germline loops: CDR1 SNHLY, CDR2 FYNNEI. This CDR3 is 15 amino acids long. The CDR3 here is CASSETGGYLGGYTF. The DNA for the CDR3 is TGTGCCAGCAGTGAAACAGGTGGTTATCTGGGCGGCTACACCTTC.

This chain uses TRBV6-5 with TRBJ2-7; D is undetermined. Germline-derived CDR1 and CDR2 are MNHEY and SVGAGI. V shed 2 bases and J shed 4 bases, with 15 bases lying between them. CDR3 size: 15 residues. As DNA, the CDR3 is TGTGCCAGCAGTTACCTAGACCCGAATCGTTACGAGCAGTACTTC. Translation gives CASSYLDPNRYEQYF.

The J gene is TRBJ2-5, the V gene TRBV29-1, with D possibly matching TRBD2 (5 bases). Trimming removed 6 bases from V and 4 bases from J, with 12 bases in between. The CDR3 is made up of 12 amino acids. CDR1 SQVTM and CDR2 ANQGSEA come from the germline V gene. This chain's CDR3 is CSVLGAGETQYF. CDR3 sequence (DNA): TGCAGCGTCCTTGGCGCGGGAGAGACCCAGTACTTC. Full variable domain (missing parts from reference TRBV29-1 and TRBJ2-5): SAVISQKPSRDICQRGTSLTIQCQVDSQVTMMFWYRQQPGQSLTLIATANQGSEATYESGFVIDKFPISRPNLTFSTLTVSNMSPEDSSIYLCSVLGAGETQYFGPGTRLLVL.

This chain links TRBV7-3 with TRBJ1-1; D is possibly TRBD1 (5 bases). This CDR3 has 14 residues. Germline-derived CDR1 and CDR2 are SGHTA and FQGTGA. The V end lost 5 bases, the J end lost 1 base, and 11 bases lay between the germline ends. The CDR3 protein is CASSAGPSNTEAFF. The DNA of the CDR3 is TGTGCCAGCAGCGCGGGACCGTCGAACACTGAAGCTTTCTTT. Based on the CDR3 plus reference TRBV7-3 and TRBJ1-1, the full variable domain is GAGVSQTPSNKVTEKGKYVELRCDPISGHTALYWYRQSLGQGPEFLIYFQGTGAADDSGLPNDRFFAVRPEGSVSTLKIQRTERGDSAVYLCASSAGPSNTEAFFGQGTRLTVV.

The J gene is TRBJ2-7, the V gene TRBV5-1, with 9 bases lining up with TRBD1. The V and J ends lost 3 bases and 5 bases, in that order; junction bases with no gene match: 9. CDR3 length: 15 residues. Germline values: CDR1 SGHRS, CDR2 YFSETQ. As DNA, the CDR3 is TGCGCCAGCAGCTCCGACGGACAGGGGATGGACGAGCAGTACTTC. Its translation is CASSSDGQGMDEQYF.

This chain connects TRBV2 to TRBJ2-7; 14 positions agree with TRBD2. The CDR3 sequence is 20 residues long. Germline V gene data show CDR1 as SNHLY and CDR2 as FYNNEI. J was trimmed by 4 bases and V by 5 bases; bases with no gene match: 19. Written as DNA, the CDR3 is TGTGCCAGCAGTTTCGATCCCTCCGGGACTAGCGGGAGCGAGTCGTACGAGCAGTACTTC. It encodes CASSFDPSGTSGSESYEQYF. The variable domain in full, with the rest retrieved from reference TRBV2 and TRBJ2-7, is EPEVTQTPSHQVTQMGQEVILRCVPISNHLYFYWYRQILGQKVEFLVSFYNNEISEKSEIFDDQFSVERPDGSNFTLKIRSTKLEDSAMYFCASSFDPSGTSGSESYEQYFGPGTRLTVT.

The rearrangement uses TRBV30 and TRBJ1-2; D gene uncertain. V was shortened by 1 base and J by 4 bases, with 13 bases between the two germline ends. The germline CDR1 and CDR2 sequences are GTSNPN and SVGIG (reference sequence). The CDR3 extends over 14 amino acids. CDR3 amino acids: CAWSEGREGYGYTF. DNA for the CDR3: TGTGCCTGGAGTGAAGGGAGAGAGGGCTATGGCTACACCTTC.

V and J are TRBV11-2 and TRBJ2-1; TRBD2 matches 9 bases. V was pared by 1 base and J by 0 bases, with 4 bases of the junction left unmatched. The CDR3 consists of 17 residues. From germline, CDR1 is SGHAT and CDR2 FQNNGV. The CDR3 loop is CASSLAPAGGSYNEQFF. In nucleotides, the CDR3 is TGTGCCAGCAGCTTAGCCCCAGCGGGGGGCTCCTACAATGAGCAGTTCTTC.

The chain recombines TRBV7-2 with TRBJ1-5; D gene ambiguous. CDR1 is SGHTA and CDR2 is FQGNSA in the germline V gene. This CDR3 has 14 amino acids. V lost 4 bases to trimming and J lost 4 bases, with 11 bases between them. The DNA for the CDR3 is TGTGCCAGCAGCTCTGATTTCACAAATCAGCCCCAGCATTTT. Protein sequence: CASSSDFTNQPQHF.

This clone has just one count. The CDR3 is CASSLEGGKSNQPQHF. In nucleotides, the CDR3 is TGTGCCAGCAGCTTAGAAGGGGGTAAAAGCAATCAGCCCCAGCATTTT. The chain recombines TRBV7-9 with TRBJ1-5, with a tentative D call TRBD1 (6 bases). The germline V and J ends were trimmed by 1 base and 1 base, with 11 bases remaining between them. This CDR3 is 16 amino acids long. Germline lookup yields CDR1 SEHNR and CDR2 FQNEAQ (reference sequence).

This chain connects TRBV6-2 or TRBV6-3 to TRBJ2-5; TRBD1 agrees at 11 bases. Per the germline V gene, CDR1 is MNHEY and CDR2 is SVGEGT. The CDR3 sequence is 16 residues long. The trim removed 4 bases at V and 4 bases at J, leaving 8 bases unmatched. The CDR3 DNA sequence: TGTGCCAGCAGTTCTTCCGGGACAGGGGGGGGAGAGACCCAGTACTTC. It codes for CASSSSGTGGGETQYF.

The genes are TRBV6-6 and TRBJ2-1; 13 nucleotides align to TRBD2. Germline V gene sequence: CDR1 MNHNY, CDR2 SVGAGI (reference sequence). J gave up 7 bases and V 5 bases, and 11 bases lay outside the gene matches. The CDR3 runs 17 residues. The CDR3 nucleotides are TGTGCCAGCAGTCCCCACGGGACTAGCGGGAAATGGAATGAGCAGTTCTTC. This gives the protein CASSPHGTSGKWNEQFF.

The chain uses TRBV7-3 and TRBJ2-7, with 10 positions matching TRBD2. CDR3 length equals 15 residues. J was trimmed by 3 bases and V by 2 bases; bases with no gene match: 4. Germline V gene lookup returns CDR1 SGHTA and CDR2 FQGTGA. The DNA of the CDR3 is TGTGCCAGCAGCTTAGGGCCTAGCGGGAGCTACGAGCAGTACTTC. This gives the protein CASSLGPSGSYEQYF.

The J gene is TRBJ2-1, the V gene TRBV29-1; 10 bases are shared with TRBD2. The germline CDR1 and CDR2 sequences are SQVTM and ANQGSEA. The CDR3 sequence is 15 residues long. The V segment lost 2 bases and the J segment 4 bases; nucleotides outside the gene matches: 5. Here the CDR3 DNA reads TGCAGCGTTGAACCGGGACTAGCGCGATACAATGAGCAGTTCTTC. Encoded protein: CSVEPGLARYNEQFF.

The rearrangement links TRBV5-4 to TRBJ2-1, with 8 bases that match TRBD2. V lost 2 bases to trimming and J lost 7 bases; unmatched junction nucleotides: 8. CDR3 size: 15 residues. Germline V gene sequence: CDR1 SGHNT, CDR2 YYREEE (reference sequence). The CDR3, as DNA: TGTGCCAGCAGCTTCTCCCAGCGGGAGTGGAATGAGCAGTTCTTC. Translated, it gives CASSFSQREWNEQFF. The full variable domain, rest sourced from reference TRBV5-4 and TRBJ2-1, is ETGVTQSPTHLIKTRGQQVTLRCSSQSGHNTVSWYQQALGQGPQFIFQYYREEENGRGNFPPRFSGLQFPNYSSELNVNALELDDSALYLCASSFSQREWNEQFFGPGTRLTVL.

V usage is TRBV6-5 and J usage is TRBJ1-1; D is uncertain. Looked up from germline, CDR1 is MNHEY and CDR2 is SVGAGI. CDR3 size: 13 residues. V shed 2 bases and J shed 1 base, with 5 bases lying between them. As DNA, the CDR3 is TGTGCCAGCAGTTACCGGGGGAACACTGAAGCTTTCTTT. It translates to CASSYRGNTEAFF.

V usage is TRBV6-5 and J usage is TRBJ1-1, with D tentatively TRBD1 (5 bases). The CDR3 is made up of 13 amino acids. CDR1 is MNHEY and CDR2 is SVGAGI in the germline V gene. The V gene lost 0 bases and the J gene lost 3 bases, with 5 bases spanning the gap. The CDR3 sequence: CASSYSGHTEAFF. CDR3 DNA: TGTGCCAGCAGTTACTCGGGACACACTGAAGCTTTCTTT.

The J gene is TRBJ1-5, the V gene TRBV7-8, with TRBD1 as a possible D gene (6 bases). From germline, CDR1 is SGHVS and CDR2 FQNEAQ. This CDR3 has 15 amino acids. Trimming left V 6 bases short and J 6 bases short, with 18 bases between. The CDR3 reads CASRARELGGQPQHF. The CDR3 coding sequence is TGTGCCAGCAGGGCTCGGGAGTTAGGGGGTCAGCCCCAGCATTTT. Looking up the rest from reference TRBV7-8 and TRBJ1-5 gives the full variable domain: GAGVSQSPRYKVAKRGQDVALRCDPISGHVSLFWYQQALGQGPEFLTYFQNEAQLDKSGLPSDRFFAERPEGSVSTLKIQRTQQEDSAVYLCASRARELGGQPQHFGDGTRLSIL.

The chain has TRBV3-1 (or the pseudogene TRBV3-2) and TRBJ2-7; D not certain. This CDR3 spans 15 amino acids. V was pared by 5 bases and J by 0 bases, with 14 bases between. From germline, CDR1 is LGHDT and CDR2 YNNKEL (reference sequence). The CDR3 sequence is CASSAQSLFSYEQYF. CDR3 nucleotides: TGTGCCAGCAGCGCCCAAAGTCTGTTCTCCTACGAGCAGTACTTC.

The rearrangement uses TRBV7-6 and TRBJ1-1; D possibly corresponds to TRBD1 (6 bases). The germline V and J ends were trimmed by 5 bases and 5 bases, with 18 bases remaining between them. Per germline, CDR1 SGHVS and CDR2 FNYEAQ. The CDR3 loop spans 15 amino acids. DNA for the CDR3: TGTGCCAGCAGCCGTAAACAGGGCGGCGGAACTGAAGCTTTCTTT. This translates into CASSRKQGGGTEAFF.

V and J are TRBV29-1 and TRBJ2-1; D may match TRBD1 or TRBD2 (5 bases each). The CDR3 is 13 amino acids. The V end was cut by 3 bases, the J end by 6 bases, with 12 bases between. Germline V lookup: CDR1 SQVTM, CDR2 ANQGSEA. The CDR3 is CSVEVGAGNEQFF. The CDR3 DNA sequence: TGCAGCGTTGAGGTAGGGGCGGGCAATGAGCAGTTCTTC.

This chain joins TRBV6-5 and TRBJ1-5; D gene unclear. CDR1 and CDR2 from the germline V gene are MNHEY and SVGAGI. The CDR3 consists of 15 residues. V dropped 6 bases and J dropped 2 bases, with 14 bases sitting between them. CDR3 DNA sequence: TGTGCCAGCAGCTGGTCGGCAGCGGGCAATCAGCCCCAGCATTTT. Amino acid sequence: CASSWSAAGNQPQHF.

CDR3 amino acids: CASSPKYPGQGNTIYF. DNA for the CDR3: TGTGCCAGCAGCCCGAAGTATCCGGGACAGGGAAACACCATATATTTT. V gene TRBV9 combines with J gene TRBJ1-3; 7 positions agree with TRBD1. V gave up 4 bases and J gave up 4 bases; unmatched junction bases: 11. Germline V gives CDR1 SGDLS, CDR2 YYNGEE. There are 16 residues in the CDR3.

The chain joins TRBV5-5 to TRBJ1-5; weak D call: TRBD1 (5 bases). The V end was cut by 5 bases, the J end by 0 bases, with 15 bases between. The CDR3 length is 16 residues. CDR1 SGHKS and CDR2 YYEKEE come from the germline V gene (reference sequence). CDR3 in DNA: TGTGCCAGCAGGGTCGACAGTACCTATAGCAATCAGCCCCAGCATTTT. Translation: CASRVDSTYSNQPQHF. Filled out from reference TRBV5-5 and TRBJ1-5, the complete variable domain reads DAGVTQSPTHLIKTRGQQVTLRCSPISGHKSVSWYQQVLGQGPQFIFQYYEKEERGRGNFPDRFSARQFPNYSSELNVNALLLGDSALYLCASRVDSTYSNQPQHFGDGTRLSIL.

The chain is built from TRBV6-5 and TRBJ1-5; TRBD1 matches 7 bases. This CDR3 is 15 amino acids long. The germline V gene encodes CDR1 MNHEY and CDR2 SVGAGI. The ends lost 5 bases at V and 2 bases at J; junction bases unmatched: 6. The CDR3: CASSTTGSGNQPQHF. For the CDR3, the DNA is TGTGCCAGCAGTACGACAGGGAGTGGCAATCAGCCCCAGCATTTT.